This T cell receptor (beta chain) was recorded in a study of blood T cell repertoires in COVID-19. Whole-study context: Acute-phase and convalescent COVID-19 samples originated in the United States, Italy and Spain. T cells, B-cell-depleted T cells, or PBMCs provided the cDNA or gDNA that served as material.

The CDR3 loop spans 15 amino acids. The V end was cut by 0 bases, the J end by 1 base, with 7 bases between. Germline CDR1 SGHKS, CDR2 YYEKEE (reference sequence). Seattle patients were enrolled while actively infected and followed longitudinally. Method: immunoSEQ multiplex PCR; TCRdb's copy keeps in-frame clones and lacks some. The repertoire holds 150,000 to 200,000 clones, approximately 87% seen once, with around 13% in the top ten. The clonotype comes from a woman between 65 and 79 years old with COVID-19, enrolled during active disease. The sample taken for sequencing was peripheral blood. This chain joins TRBV5-5 and TRBJ2-2; D uncertain. The CDR3 coding sequence is TGTGCCAGCAGCTTGGGTTCAATGAACACCGGGGAGCTGTTTTTT. Protein: CASSLGSMNTGELFF.